Listed below are T cell receptor beta chains from one sample, sequenced in a study of blood T cell repertoires in COVID-19. Only in-frame clones appear in the TCRdb table, and some are missing; sequencing was by immunoSEQ multiplex PCR. The table includes approximately 250,000 clones, less than 85% detected once. Sequencing was performed on peripheral blood. The source is a man in his 60s who had recovered from COVID-19. Each CDR3 is given without its conserved first and last residue. Fields, in order: V gene, clone size, J gene, CDR3 protein. Expanded clones are given a class, and other clones once, few, many or no size at all.

v_call: TRBV5-1
clone_size: -
j_call: TRBJ2-2
cdr3_aa: ASSYFLAGDGELF

v_call: TRBV7-9
clone_size: -
j_call: TRBJ2-5
cdr3_aa: ASSLAEAGVKTQY

v_call: TRBV30
clone_size: -
j_call: TRBJ1-1
cdr3_aa: AWSGQGGLAEAF

v_call: TRBV4-2
clone_size: -
j_call: TRBJ2-5
cdr3_aa: ASSPSTSGGARQETQY

v_call: TRBV5-4
clone_size: -
j_call: TRBJ1-1
cdr3_aa: ASSPIGPQRNTEAF

v_call: TRBV11-2
clone_size: -
j_call: TRBJ1-4
cdr3_aa: ASSFDRGPGEKLF

v_call: TRBV5-1
clone_size: once
j_call: TRBJ2-2
cdr3_aa: ASSLGLAGGHGELF

v_call: TRBV5-4
clone_size: few
j_call: TRBJ2-7
cdr3_aa: ASSLGTSGGLTYEQY

v_call: TRBV28
clone_size: -
j_call: TRBJ1-3
cdr3_aa: ASSLWGQVGSGNTIY

v_call: TRBV6-5
clone_size: -
j_call: TRBJ2-2
cdr3_aa: ASSYLAGVTGELF

v_call: TRBV18
clone_size: few
j_call: TRBJ2-1
cdr3_aa: ASSKRTGVFDEQF

v_call: TRBV6-1
clone_size: -
j_call: TRBJ2-7
cdr3_aa: ASSRQANEQY

v_call: TRBV5-4
clone_size: -
j_call: TRBJ2-2
cdr3_aa: ASSMTRGSTGELF

v_call: TRBV6-4
clone_size: -
j_call: TRBJ2-3
cdr3_aa: ASSEFGSEADTQY

v_call: TRBV7-9
clone_size: -
j_call: TRBJ2-5
cdr3_aa: ASSSPRLAEIQETQY

v_call: TRBV5-1
clone_size: -
j_call: TRBJ1-2
cdr3_aa: ASSQDRNYGYT

v_call: TRBV2
clone_size: -
j_call: TRBJ2-7
cdr3_aa: ASSNNRGYEQY

v_call: TRBV28
clone_size: -
j_call: TRBJ1-2
cdr3_aa: ASSLLDRGGYGYT

v_call: TRBV7-9
clone_size: -
j_call: TRBJ2-5
cdr3_aa: ASSRRTGPETQY

v_call: TRBV11-1
clone_size: -
j_call: TRBJ2-1
cdr3_aa: ASSLSGLAGYNEQF

v_call: TRBV2
clone_size: -
j_call: TRBJ2-7
cdr3_aa: ASTQGVSYEQY

v_call: TRBV18
clone_size: -
j_call: TRBJ1-2
cdr3_aa: ASSLQGQGDYGYT

v_call: TRBV11-3
clone_size: -
j_call: TRBJ2-1
cdr3_aa: ASSVTRYNEQF